This T cell receptor beta chain comes out of a study of T cells expressing NK-cell markers. Looking at the study overall: Sequencing covered eight donors, seven HCMV-seropositive and one seronegative.

The CDR3 spans 15 residues. In germline, CDR1 is MDHEN, CDR2 SYDVKM. In the case of this clonotype: Its specificity is not known.

After re-calling the 5' RACE reads, TCRdb lists one entry per CDR3 protein, DNA absent. The table for this sample gives 300,000 to 450,000 distinct CDR3 sequences. Study outcomes and limitations: Six donors carried dominant NKG2C+ clonotypes that made up about 1.0-7.0% of their CD8+ T cells. The study did not resolve the HCMV specificity of expanded NKG2C+ T cell clones.

Material for sequencing was blood T cells: a sorted CD56 or NKG2C T cell subset, CD4+ or CD8+ T cells, or bulk PBMC T cells (not recorded which). This sequence joins TRBV28 and TRBJ2-6; TCRdb selects TRBD1, and the lack of DNA leaves this call unchecked. The TCR sequence derives from a man aged 18 to 69 in good health. The CDR3 loop reads CASRPGGAGANVLTF.